The 23 T cell receptor beta chains in this list originate from one sample, sequenced in a study of OX40 agonist ivuxolimab in advanced cancers. Here immunoSEQ multiplex PCR was the method, and the copy in TCRdb shows in-frame clones only, minus some. Among 40,000 to 45,000 clones listed, 75% to 90% were seen once. Sequencing used CD4+ or CD8+ T cells sorted from blood, obtained in a trial of the OX40 agonist ivuxolimab. These receptors were collected from an adult with an advanced solid tumor such as melanoma, head and neck, liver or kidney cancer.

The chain carries TRBV9 and TRBJ1-4; a weak D match, TRBD1 (5 bases). Germline values: CDR1 SGDLS, CDR2 YYNGEE. The CDR3 has 21 residues. The V end was cut by 3 bases, the J end by 0 bases, with 27 bases between. As DNA, the CDR3 is TGTGCCAGCAGCGCATCCCCCGGGGGAGGACCCAATATTCCAACTAATGAAAAACTGTTTTTT. The encoded protein is CASSASPGGGPNIPTNEKLFF.

The chain has TRBV13 and TRBJ1-2; D is undetermined. Germline CDR1 PRHDT, CDR2 FYEKMQ (reference sequence). CDR3 size: 15 residues. The V gene lost 7 bases and the J gene lost 7 bases, with 22 bases spanning the gap. The CDR3 here is CASTSGPGLVVGYTF. The CDR3 coding sequence is TGTGCCAGCACGTCTGGTCCGGGTTTAGTAGTTGGCTACACCTTC.

The chain is built from TRBV13 and TRBJ2-1; no clear D. The CDR3 has 15 amino acids. The germline CDR1 and CDR2 sequences are PRHDT and FYEKMQ (reference sequence). The V end was cut by 3 bases, the J end by 0 bases, with 9 bases between. The CDR3 loop reads CASSFQRISYNEQFF. The CDR3 DNA follows: TGTGCCAGCAGCTTCCAGAGGATCTCCTACAATGAGCAGTTCTTC. The full variable domain, completed using reference TRBV13 and TRBJ2-1, is AAGVIQSPRHLIKEKRETATLKCYPIPRHDTVYWYQQGPGQDPQFLISFYEKMQSDKGSIPDRFSAQQFSDYHSELNMSSLELGDSALYFCASSFQRISYNEQFFGPGTRLTVL.

A single count supports this clone. J is TRBJ2-1 and V is TRBV7-9; D unresolved. This CDR3 has 13 residues. Trimming cost V 2 bases and J 8 bases, with 10 bases left between them. Germline loops: CDR1 SEHNR, CDR2 FQNEAQ (reference sequence). The CDR3 DNA follows: TGTGCCAGCAGCTTAACCAGCTGGGATGAGCAGTTCTTC. Its translation is CASSLTSWDEQFF. Full variable domain (outside the CDR3, taken from reference TRBV7-9 and TRBJ2-1): DTGVSQNPRHKITKRGQNVTFRCDPISEHNRLYWYRQTLGQGPEFLTYFQNEAQLEKSRLLSDRFSAERPKGSFSTLEIQRTEQGDSAMYLCASSLTSWDEQFFGPGTRLTVL.

The chain carries TRBV10-3 and TRBJ1-5; D gene uncertain. Germline loops: CDR1 ENHRY, CDR2 SYGVKD. The V and J ends lost 2 bases and 2 bases respectively, with 10 bases between them. The CDR3 extends over 15 amino acids. CDR3 in DNA: TGTGCCATCAGTGAGAAAGACTCGGGCAATCAGCCCCAGCATTTT. This encodes CAISEKDSGNQPQHF.

The chain has TRBV7-7 and TRBJ2-1, with 12 bases aligning to TRBD2. This CDR3 comprises 14 residues. Germline V lookup: CDR1 SSHAT, CDR2 FNYEAQ (reference sequence). The V gene end was trimmed by 5 bases and the J gene end by 9 bases; junction bases not matched to a gene: 5. CDR3 region: CASSATSGGSEQFF. The CDR3 bases are TGTGCCAGCAGCGCTACTAGCGGGGGGTCTGAGCAGTTCTTC.

The chain carries TRBV9 and TRBJ2-7; D may correspond to TRBD1 or TRBD2 (7 bases each). This CDR3 region has 13 residues. Trimming stripped 8 bases from V and 2 bases from J, with 14 bases between. Germline CDR1 reads SGDLS; CDR2 reads YYNGEE. CDR3 sequence reads: CASGGDSAYEQYF. CDR3 coding DNA: TGTGCCAGTGGGGGGGACAGTGCCTACGAGCAGTACTTC.

The chain uses TRBV27 and TRBJ2-1; 9 bases fit TRBD2. V lost 4 bases to trimming and J lost 7 bases; unmatched junction nucleotides: 14. The CDR3 has 17 amino acids. Germline CDR1 is MNHEY and CDR2 is SMNVEV (reference sequence). CDR3 DNA sequence: TGTGCCAGCAGTTCGACTTACTTAGCGGGAGTCGGGAATGAGCAGTTCTTC. Translation gives CASSSTYLAGVGNEQFF.

The chain couples TRBV4-2 to TRBJ2-7, with TRBD2 matching 15 bases. Trimming cost V 2 bases and J 0 bases; bases outside gene matches: 5. The germline CDR1 and CDR2 sequences are LGHNA and YNFKEQ. The CDR3 is 18 residues long. The CDR3 here is CASSQPGTSGGHSYEQYF. As DNA, the CDR3 is TGTGCCAGCAGCCAACCCGGGACTAGCGGGGGGCACTCCTACGAGCAGTACTTC.

The chain combines TRBV9 with TRBJ2-3; D may correspond to TRBD1 or TRBD2 (5 bases each). Germline-derived CDR1 and CDR2 are SGDLS and YYNGEE. V lost 4 bases, J lost 4 bases, and 22 bases lay in between. The CDR3 is 17 amino acids. The CDR3 sequence: CASSTQERGFRPDTQYF. CDR3 nucleotide sequence: TGTGCCAGCAGCACGCAGGAGAGGGGCTTTCGTCCAGATACGCAGTATTTT.

This chain uses TRBV7-9 with TRBJ2-2, with TRBD2 identical over 9 bases. The CDR3 contains 17 residues. Germline V gene sequence: CDR1 SEHNR, CDR2 FQNEAQ (reference sequence). The V and J ends lost 6 bases and 0 bases, in that order; junction bases with no gene match: 8. CDR3 protein: CASSASGTSTNTGELFF. The CDR3 DNA reads as TGTGCCAGCAGTGCAAGCGGGACTAGCACGAACACCGGGGAGCTGTTTTTT.

V usage is TRBV9 and J usage is TRBJ2-2, with 14 nucleotides matching TRBD2. Losses at the gene ends were 3 bases for V and 4 bases for J; bases not matched to a gene: 8. The CDR3 is 18 residues long. Germline loops: CDR1 SGDLS, CDR2 YYNGEE. The CDR3 sequence is CASSARTSGGYITGELFF. The CDR3 nucleotides read TGTGCCAGCAGCGCCCGGACTAGCGGGGGGTATATCACCGGGGAGCTGTTTTTT.

The rearrangement links TRBV4-2 to TRBJ2-2, with D perhaps matching TRBD1 (5 bases). The CDR3 has 16 amino acids. Germline V gene lookup returns CDR1 LGHNA and CDR2 YNFKEQ. Between the trimmed V and J ends, which lost 0 bases and 2 bases, there was a span of 10 bases. The CDR3 DNA follows: TGTGCCAGCAGCCAAGAAGCAGGGCCCAACACCGGGGAGCTGTTTTTT. This translates into CASSQEAGPNTGELFF.

Remarks on this clone: An end of the junction does not agree with germline; a read error may underlie this. The rearrangement joins TRBV6-5 to TRBJ2-2; D not resolved. The germline V gene encodes CDR1 MNHEY and CDR2 SVGAGI. The CDR3 totals 13 residues. The CDR3: CASSLRNAGELFF. The CDR3 DNA reads TGTGCCAGCTCCCTCCGGAACGCCGGGGAGCTGTTTTTT.

The gene calls are TRBV7-9 and TRBJ2-5; 7 bases fit TRBD1. V shed 4 bases and J 2 bases; nucleotides not matched to a gene: 4. CDR3 size: 14 residues. Germline V gene data show CDR1 as SEHNR and CDR2 as FQNEAQ (reference sequence). The CDR3 DNA reads as TGTGCCAGCAGCTCAGGACAGGTTCAAGAGACCCAGTACTTC. Its protein is CASSSGQVQETQYF.

The chain links TRBV19 to TRBJ1-1, with TRBD1 as a possible D gene (6 bases). The CDR3 is 13 residues long. Germline loops: CDR1 LNHDA, CDR2 SQIVND (reference sequence). V gave up 5 bases and J gave up 0 bases, with 7 bases separating them. CDR3 DNA sequence: TGTGCCAGTAGTTGGGGGCTGAACACTGAAGCTTTCTTT. This sequence encodes CASSWGLNTEAFF.

The CDR3 region has the DNA TGTGCCAGCAGTGAAATGAACACCGGGGAGCTGTTTTTT. Encoded protein: CASSEMNTGELFF. The chain links TRBV27 to TRBJ2-2; D gene uncertain. Germline lookup yields CDR1 MNHEY and CDR2 SMNVEV (reference sequence). The CDR3 loop spans 13 amino acids. The V end lost 5 bases, the J end lost 1 base, and 5 bases lay between the germline ends.

This clone qualifies as medium-sized (0.01 to 0.1%). The chain combines TRBV4-1 with TRBJ2-7; 11 bases agree with TRBD1. Germline lookup yields CDR1 MGHRA and CDR2 YSYEKL. V was clipped by 3 bases and J by 4 bases; unmatched bases: 2. The CDR3 covers 14 residues. The CDR3 sequence is CASSQDRGRYEQYF. Written as DNA, the CDR3 is TGCGCCAGCAGCCAGGACAGGGGGCGGTACGAGCAGTACTTC.

CDR3 bases: TGTGCCAGCCGACAGGGTAGGTCAGATACGCAGTATTTT. As protein: CASRQGRSDTQYF. V usage is TRBV21-1 and J usage is TRBJ2-3; the table's D call TRBD1 went unverified against the DNA. TRBV21-1 is a pseudogene segment. This CDR3 has 13 amino acids.

DNA of the CDR3: TGTGCCAGCAGTGACTCCTCAGGGGGCCGGACTGAAGCTTTCTTT. Translation: CASSDSSGGRTEAFF. The V call is TRBV2, the J call TRBJ1-1; 8 bases are a match to TRBD1. The germline V gene has CDR1 SNHLY and CDR2 FYNNEI. The ends lost 3 bases at V and 5 bases at J; junction bases unmatched: 8. This CDR3 comprises 15 residues.

The chain combines TRBV13 with TRBJ2-3; perhaps TRBD2 as D (7 bases). The V end was cut by 7 bases, the J end by 6 bases, with 20 bases between. The V gene's germline CDR1 is PRHDT and CDR2 FYEKMQ (reference sequence). The CDR3 is 15 amino acids. The CDR3 sequence is CASTLSGGAGDTQYF. In DNA form, the CDR3 reads TGTGCCAGCACCCTATCGGGGGGCGCTGGGGATACGCAGTATTTT.

On this clone: This specimen includes other DNA sequences encoding the same CDR3. This chain uses TRBV7-9 with TRBJ2-5; TRBD2 might be the D (6 bases). Trimming took 6 bases from V and 5 from J, leaving 19 bases between them. The germline V gene has CDR1 SEHNR and CDR2 FQNEAQ (reference sequence). The CDR3 is made up of 15 amino acids. CDR3 sequence (DNA): TGTGCCAGCAGTTCCAGTCGTACCGGGGGTGAGACCCAGTACTTC. This codes for CASSSSRTGGETQYF. Combining the CDR3 with reference TRBV7-9 and TRBJ2-5 gives the whole variable domain DTGVSQNPRHKITKRGQNVTFRCDPISEHNRLYWYRQTLGQGPEFLTYFQNEAQLEKSRLLSDRFSAERPKGSFSTLEIQRTEQGDSAMYLCASSSSRTGGETQYFGPGTRLLVL.

J is TRBJ2-1 and V is TRBV15, with 11 nucleotides matching TRBD2. With V trimmed by 5 bases and J by 6 bases, 6 bases remained unmatched. CDR3 size: 15 residues. Per germline, CDR1 LNHNV and CDR2 YYDKDF (reference sequence). The chain's CDR3 is CATSPTGTSGNEQFF. The CDR3 nucleotides are TGTGCCACCAGCCCCACCGGGACTAGCGGCAATGAGCAGTTCTTC.